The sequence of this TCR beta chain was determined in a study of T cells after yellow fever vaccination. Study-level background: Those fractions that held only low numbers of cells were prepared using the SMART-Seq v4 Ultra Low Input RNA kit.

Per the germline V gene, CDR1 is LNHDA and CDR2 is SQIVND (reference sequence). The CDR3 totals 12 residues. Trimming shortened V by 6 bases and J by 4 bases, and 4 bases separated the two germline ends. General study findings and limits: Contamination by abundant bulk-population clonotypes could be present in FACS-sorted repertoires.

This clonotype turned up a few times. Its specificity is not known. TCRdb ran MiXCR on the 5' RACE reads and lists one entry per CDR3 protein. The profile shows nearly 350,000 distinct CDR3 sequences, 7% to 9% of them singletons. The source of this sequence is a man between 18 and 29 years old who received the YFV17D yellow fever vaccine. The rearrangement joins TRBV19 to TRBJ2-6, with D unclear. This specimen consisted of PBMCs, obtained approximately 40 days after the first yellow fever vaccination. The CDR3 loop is CASRGGANVLTF. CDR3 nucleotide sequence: TGTGCCAGTAGAGGAGGGGCCAACGTCCTGACTTTC.